The 18 T cell receptor beta chains below all came from one sample that was sequenced in a study of T cells in women clearing cervical HPV infection. Clones were read by immunoSEQ multiplex PCR, and TCRdb kept only the in-frame ones, dropping some. This sample contains over 15,000 clones. Sequencing used blood buffy coat. All receptors come from a woman aged 18 to 75 with a cervical HPV16 infection that either progressed to CIN3+ or cleared (not recorded which).

CDR3 DNA (partial): TGCAGTGCTAGAGAGGGCGGACTAGTGGGTAGCACTGAA. This gives the protein CSAREGGLVGSTE. In full, the CDR3 is CSAREGGLVGSTEAFF. This rearrangement joins TRBV20-1 to TRBJ1-1; D is ambiguous. The CDR3 goes on 3 residues after the read ends, and that part is filled in from the germline J gene. This CDR3 spans 16 amino acids. Trimming pared 0 bases from V and 4 bases from J, leaving 18 bases between. The germline CDR1 and CDR2 sequences are DFQATT and SNEGSKA (reference sequence).

To note about this clone: Read sequence stops 3 residues before the CDR3 end, and the germline J gene provides the missing end. The chain recombines TRBV20-1 with TRBJ2-3; D might be TRBD1 (7 bases). Germline V gene sequence: CDR1 DFQATT, CDR2 SNEGSKA (reference sequence). V lost 0 bases and J lost 3, with 16 bases in between. The CDR3 consists of 16 residues. The part of the CDR3 DNA that was read is TGCAGTGCTAGAGATTGGAGGGGGCGCGGGACAGATACG. It encodes CSARDWRGRGTDT. The whole CDR3 protein reads CSARDWRGRGTDTQYF.

In regard to this clone: The CDR3 end lies 3 residues beyond the end of the read and is filled in from the germline J gene. The chain combines TRBV5-1 with TRBJ2-1; 9 bases line up with TRBD1. The CDR3 has 15 residues. V gave up 4 bases and J gave up 5 bases; unmatched junction bases: 7. Germline V gives CDR1 SGHRS, CDR2 YFSETQ. The sequenced part of the CDR3 DNA is TGCGCCAGCAGCAGGGGACAGGGATTTAACAATGAG. Amino acid sequence: CASSRGQGFNNE. The complete CDR3 protein is CASSRGQGFNNEQFF.

Notes on this clone: The read halts 3 residues ahead of the CDR3 end, with the missing end drawn from the germline J gene. The chain employs TRBV9 and TRBJ2-7; the match to TRBD1 covers 8 bases. V gave up 0 bases and J gave up 3 bases; unmatched junction bases: 5. Germline V lookup: CDR1 SGDLS, CDR2 YYNGEE. The CDR3 sequence is 15 residues long. Incomplete CDR3 DNA: TGTGCCAGCAGCGTAGCTGTCGGACAGGGCTACGAG. Amino acid sequence: CASSVAVGQGYE. The whole CDR3 is CASSVAVGQGYEQYF.

Turning to this clone: The DNA ends 3 residues before the CDR3 does, and the rest of the CDR3 is filled in from the germline J gene. This chain uses TRBV7-8 with TRBJ2-1; 11 bases agree with TRBD1. Germline V CDR1 and CDR2: SGHVS, FQNEAQ. V gave up 5 bases and J gave up 9 bases; unmatched junction bases: 15. The CDR3 runs 17 residues. CDR3 DNA (partial): TGTGCCAGCAGCGGGCGGACAGGGGGCTTTTATGGTGGTGAG. It translates to CASSGRTGGFYGGE. Given in full, the CDR3 is CASSGRTGGFYGGEQFF.

A note on this clone: The read ends 3 residues early relative to the CDR3; the germline J gene fills the gap. The V and J genes are TRBV5-1 and TRBJ1-1, with 10 bases identical to TRBD1. V trimming: 0 bases; J trimming: 5 bases; junction bases outside the gene matches: 13. CDR1 SGHRS and CDR2 YFSETQ come from the germline V gene. The CDR3 contains 18 residues. The CDR3 region is CASSLAGQGGMGGTEAFF. The CDR3 bases that were read are TGCGCCAGCAGCTTGGCAGGACAGGGGGGAATGGGGGGGACTGAA. Supplemented by reference TRBV5-1 and TRBJ1-1, the full variable domain reads KAGVTQTPRYLIKTRGQQVTLSCSPISGHRSVSWYQQTPGQGLQFLFEYFSETQRNKGNFPGRFSGRQFSNSRSEMNVSTLELGDSALYLCASSLAGQGGMGGTEAFFGQGTRLTVV.

A word on this clone: Sequencing ends 3 residues short of the CDR3 end; the germline J gene provides the rest. This chain links TRBV5-1 with TRBJ2-7; D not resolved. CDR1 is SGHRS, CDR2 YFSETQ, per germline. V was shortened by 3 bases and J by 4 bases, with 11 bases between the two germline ends. The CDR3 contains 13 residues. CDR3 bases read: TGCGCCAGCAGCTACCGGATAGGGTACGAG. Protein product: CASSYRIGYE. From start to end, the CDR3 is CASSYRIGYEQYF.

Details on this clone: The CDR3 end is not reached by the read, which stops 3 residues before it; the germline J gene fills it in. V and J are TRBV12-3 or TRBV12-4 and TRBJ2-1; TRBD2 agrees at 9 bases. The J segment lost 8 bases and the V segment lost 2 bases, leaving 10 bases of the junction unmatched. There are 16 residues in the CDR3. The CDR3 region is CASSLKSGGGAYEQFF. CDR3 DNA, as far as it was read: TGTGCCAGCAGTTTAAAGTCCGGCGGGGGGGCCTATGAG.

A word on this clone: With the read ending 3 residues before the CDR3 end, the germline J gene is used to fill in that end. V gene TRBV4-1 combines with J gene TRBJ1-1; 7 nucleotides match TRBD1. Per the germline V gene, CDR1 is MGHRA and CDR2 is YSYEKL. CDR3 length: 15 amino acids. J lost 3 bases, V lost 1 base, and 5 bases had no gene match. Partial CDR3 DNA: TGCGCCAGCAGCCAAGGGCCGCAGGGGGACACTGAA. Protein sequence: CASSQGPQGDTE. The full CDR3 protein reads CASSQGPQGDTEAFF.

This clone is labeled medium-sized based on frequency. The CDR3 extends 3 residues past the end of the read, so its final part is completed from the germline J gene. The V and J genes are TRBV10-1 and TRBJ2-3; 12 bases are a match to TRBD2. Germline trimming cut 5 bases from V and 0 bases from J; bases unmatched to any gene: 3. The CDR3 runs to 16 residues. Germline CDR1 is WNHNN and CDR2 is SYGVQD (reference sequence). CDR3 DNA (partial): TGCGCCAGCAGTCCCGGACTAGCGGGGAGCACAGATACG. It is translated as CASSPGLAGSTDT. The full CDR3 sequence reads CASSPGLAGSTDTQYF.

This clone registers medium-sized by frequency. The read falls 3 residues short of the CDR3 end, and the missing part is taken from the germline J gene. J is TRBJ2-3 and V is TRBV7-2; D not resolved. Germline lookup yields CDR1 SGHTA and CDR2 FQGNSA. The CDR3 extends over 15 amino acids. V lost 5 bases and J lost 6, with 18 bases in between. CDR3 sequence: CASSASPSIRDTQYF. The sequenced CDR3 bases are TGTGCCAGCAGCGCGTCCCCTAGTATCCGCGATACG.

Turning to this clone: The read terminates 3 residues ahead of where the CDR3 ends, so the germline J gene completes it. The rearrangement links TRBV4-1 to TRBJ2-1, with 10 bases matching TRBD2. Germline values: CDR1 MGHRA, CDR2 YSYEKL. V lost 3 bases and J lost 3; bases outside the gene matches: 8. The CDR3 has 17 residues. CDR3 region: CASSHGTSGALYNEQFF. Incomplete CDR3 DNA: TGCGCCAGCAGCCATGGAACTAGCGGGGCACTCTACAATGAG.

This clone is labeled medium-sized based on frequency. The read halts 3 residues ahead of the CDR3 end, with the missing end drawn from the germline J gene. V usage is TRBV18 and J usage is TRBJ2-5; possibly TRBD2 for D (5 bases). The CDR3 runs 15 residues. V was cut by 3 bases and J by 1 base, with 12 bases left in between. Per germline, CDR1 KGHSH and CDR2 LQKENI. CDR3 sequence reads: CASSPPSSPQETQYF. The CDR3 bases that were read are TGTGCCAGCTCACCGCCTTCTAGCCCCCAAGAGACC. The complete variable domain, with remaining parts taken from reference TRBV18 and TRBJ2-5, reads NAGVMQNPRHLVRRRGQEARLRCSPMKGHSHVYWYRQLPEEGLKFMVYLQKENIIDESGMPKERFSAEFPKEGPSILRIQQVVRGDSAAYFCASSPPSSPQETQYFGPGTRLLVL.

On this clone itself: Read sequence stops 3 residues before the CDR3 end, and the germline J gene provides the missing end. The chain couples TRBV18 to TRBJ2-1, with 8 positions matching TRBD1. Trimming removed 5 bases from V and 0 bases from J; junction bases left unmatched: 6. Germline V lookup: CDR1 KGHSH, CDR2 LQKENI. CDR3 length: 16 residues. The covered CDR3 bases are TGTGCCAGCTCAGCCACCGGGACAGGCTCCTACAATGAG. This gives the protein CASSATGTGSYNE. The complete CDR3 sequence is CASSATGTGSYNEQFF.

For this clone: The read ends 3 residues shy of where the CDR3 ends; the end is completed using the germline J gene. The V call is TRBV4-1, the J call TRBJ2-7; 7 nucleotides match TRBD1. V was pared by 1 base and J by 1 base, with 4 bases of the junction left unmatched. Germline-derived CDR1 and CDR2 are MGHRA and YSYEKL. The CDR3 loop spans 15 amino acids. CDR3 DNA (partial): TGCGCCAGCAGCCAAGGCCGGGACAGTTCCTACGAG. Protein: CASSQGRDSSYE. The CDR3 reads in full as CASSQGRDSSYEQYF.

Concerning this clone: The read finishes 3 residues shy of the CDR3 end, and the germline J gene is used to complete it. The chain joins TRBV20-1 to TRBJ2-1; perhaps TRBD2 as D (5 bases). The CDR3 has 14 amino acids. V was trimmed by 2 bases and J by 4 bases, leaving 12 bases between them. CDR1 DFQATT and CDR2 SNEGSKA come from the germline V gene (reference sequence). The CDR3 bases that were read are TGCAGTGCTAGAATCCCGGGGAGATACAATGAG. It translates to CSARIPGRYNE. The whole CDR3 protein reads CSARIPGRYNEQFF.

A word on this clone: The read comes to an end 3 residues before the CDR3 does, leaving the germline J gene to fill in the end. The chain combines TRBV6-2 or TRBV6-3 with TRBJ2-7; D possibly corresponds to TRBD1 (5 bases). There are 13 residues in the CDR3. The germline CDR1 and CDR2 sequences are MNHEY and SVGEGT. V was pared by 6 bases and J by 3 bases, with 12 bases between. The sequenced part of the CDR3 DNA is TGTGCCAGCAGCACCGACAGAGACTACGAG. It encodes CASSTDRDYE. The CDR3 in its entirety is CASSTDRDYEQYF.

CDR3 region: CAWSVRGKETQYF. Incomplete CDR3 DNA: TGTGCCTGGAGTGTTCGCGGTAAAGAGACC. This chain uses TRBV30 with TRBJ2-5, with D hard to call. Read sequence stops 3 residues before the CDR3 end, and the germline J gene provides the missing end. Trimming pared 0 bases from V and 3 bases from J, leaving 8 bases between. The CDR3 is made up of 13 amino acids. Looked up from germline, CDR1 is GTSNPN and CDR2 is SVGIG (reference sequence).